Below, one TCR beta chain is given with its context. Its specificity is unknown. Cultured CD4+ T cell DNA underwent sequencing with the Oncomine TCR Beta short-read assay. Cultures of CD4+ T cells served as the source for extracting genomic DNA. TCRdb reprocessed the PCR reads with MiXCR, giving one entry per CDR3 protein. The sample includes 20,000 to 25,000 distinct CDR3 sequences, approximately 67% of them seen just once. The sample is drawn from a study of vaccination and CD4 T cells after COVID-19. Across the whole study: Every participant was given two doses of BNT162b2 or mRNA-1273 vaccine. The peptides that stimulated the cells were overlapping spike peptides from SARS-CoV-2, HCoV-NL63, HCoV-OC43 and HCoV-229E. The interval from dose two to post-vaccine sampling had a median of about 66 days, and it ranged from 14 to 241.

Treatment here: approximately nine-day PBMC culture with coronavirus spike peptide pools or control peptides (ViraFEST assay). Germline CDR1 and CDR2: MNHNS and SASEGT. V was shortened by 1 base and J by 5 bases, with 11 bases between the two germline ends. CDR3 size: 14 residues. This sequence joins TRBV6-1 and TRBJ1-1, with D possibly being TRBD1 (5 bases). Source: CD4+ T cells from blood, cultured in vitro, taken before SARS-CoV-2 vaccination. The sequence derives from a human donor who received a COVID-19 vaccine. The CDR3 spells CASSEGWRGTEAFF. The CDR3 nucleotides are TGTGCCAGCAGTGAAGGATGGCGGGGGACTGAAGCTTTCTTT.